A selection of T cell receptor beta chains follows, all from one sample in a study of glioma-infiltrating T cells after dendritic cell vaccination. TCRdb's copy holds only in-frame clones and misses some; the assay was immunoSEQ multiplex PCR. Of fewer than 2,500 clones listed, 70% to 80% are singletons. Sequenced here: tumor tissue, sampled after dendritic cell vaccination. The receptors come from a human donor with glioblastoma. Each CDR3 is given with its conserved first and last residue. Fields, in order: clone size, V gene, J gene, D gene, CDR3 DNA, CDR3 protein. A D gene is named only where the DNA matches it firmly. Where a row states a size, it is once, few, many or the class of an expanded clone; other rows omit it.

size: NA
V: TRBV10-1
J: TRBJ2-1
D: TRBD2
DNA: TGCGGTTGGGGGGGAGTGCCCTACAATGAGCAGTTCTTC
CDR3: CGWGGVPYNEQFF

size: NA
V: TRBV13
J: TRBJ1-2
D: TRBD1
DNA: TGTGCCAGCAGAGGTGACAGGGCGAACTATGGCTACACCTTC
CDR3: CASRGDRANYGYTF

size: NA
V: TRBV29-1
J: TRBJ1-2
D: NA
DNA: TGCAGCGTTAGTAAACAGAAAGGCTACACCTTC
CDR3: CSVSKQKGYTF

size: once
V: TRBV18
J: TRBJ1-3
D: NA
DNA: TGTGCCAGCTCACGAGAAACTGGAAACACCATATATTTT
CDR3: CASSRETGNTIYF

size: NA
V: TRBV19
J: TRBJ2-7
D: TRBD1
DNA: TGTGCCAGTAGTACCTCCGTTGGGACAGGGGTCTCCGAGCAGTACTTC
CDR3: CASSTSVGTGVSEQYF

size: NA
V: TRBV12-5
J: TRBJ1-2
D: TRBD1
DNA: TGTGCTAGTGCCGCGGGACAGACTCTTCAAATGATCTATGGCTACACCTTC
CDR3: CASAAGQTLQMIYGYTF

size: hyperexpanded
V: TRBV6-1
J: TRBJ2-2
D: TRBD2
DNA: TGTGCCAGCAGTGGGGATAGCGGGCGACCTCACACCGGGGAGCTGTTTTTT
CDR3: CASSGDSGRPHTGELFF

size: NA
V: TRBV27
J: TRBJ1-6
D: NA
DNA: TGTGCCAGCAGTAAGACAGACGCTAATTCACCCCTCCACTTT
CDR3: CASSKTDANSPLHF

size: NA
V: TRBV6-1
J: TRBJ1-1
D: NA
DNA: TGTGCCAGCAGTGACAGGATGAACACTGAAGCTTTCTTT
CDR3: CASSDRMNTEAFF

size: few
V: TRBV6-6
J: TRBJ2-7
D: TRBD2
DNA: TGTGCCACCTTAACCTCTAGCGGGAGTCCCCCCTACGAGCAGTACTTC
CDR3: CATLTSSGSPPYEQYF

size: NA
V: TRBV28
J: TRBJ2-7
D: NA
DNA: TGTGCCAGCAGTACGGGGACAACTTACGAGCAGTACTTC
CDR3: CASSTGTTYEQYF

size: NA
V: TRBV23-1
J: TRBJ2-7
D: NA
DNA: TGCGCCAGCAGTCATATCGACAGTTTCTCCTACGAGCAGTACTTC
CDR3: CASSHIDSFSYEQYF

size: NA
V: TRBV6-1
J: TRBJ2-7
D: TRBD2
DNA: TGTGCCAGCATTTTCCGAGCGGGGTACTACGAGCAGTACTTC
CDR3: CASIFRAGYYEQYF

size: NA
V: TRBV7-6
J: TRBJ1-3
D: NA
DNA: TGTGCCAGCAGCTTAGGAGGGTTGGACAGCTCTGGAAACACCATATATTTT
CDR3: CASSLGGLDSSGNTIYF

size: NA
V: TRBV28
J: TRBJ1-5
D: NA
DNA: TGTGCCAGCTCCGGGATACAGTACAATCAGCCCCAGCATTTT
CDR3: CASSGIQYNQPQHF

size: NA
V: TRBV9
J: TRBJ2-5
D: TRBD2
DNA: TGTGCCAGCAGCGATCGGGGGGAACGGGCCGAGACCCAGTACTTC
CDR3: CASSDRGERAETQYF

size: NA
V: TRBV19
J: TRBJ2-3
D: NA
DNA: TGTGCCAGTAAAAGTAGCGTGAGTGCAGATACGCAGTATTTT
CDR3: CASKSSVSADTQYF

size: few
V: TRBV6-5
J: TRBJ2-1
D: TRBD2
DNA: TGTGCCAGCAGTTACTCCCGACTAGCCTATGAGCAGTTCTTC
CDR3: CASSYSRLAYEQFF

size: NA
V: TRBV19
J: TRBJ2-3
D: TRBD2
DNA: TGTGCCAGTAGTACCACCGGGACTAGCAGCGGGCGCGCGCAGTATTTT
CDR3: CASSTTGTSSGRAQYF

size: few
V: TRBV29-1
J: TRBJ2-1
D: TRBD1
DNA: TGCAGCGTTGAAGTCTGGGACAGCCCATACAATGAGCAGTTCTTC
CDR3: CSVEVWDSPYNEQFF

size: few
V: TRBV4-3
J: TRBJ2-7
D: TRBD1
DNA: TGCGCCAGCAGCCAGTCCGGGACAGGGAGCTCCTACGAGCAGTACTTC
CDR3: CASSQSGTGSSYEQYF

size: NA
V: TRBV29-1
J: TRBJ2-1
D: TRBD2
DNA: TGCAGCGTTTGGGCTAGCGGGAGTTTAAGGACCTACAATGAGCAGTTCTTC
CDR3: CSVWASGSLRTYNEQFF

size: NA
V: TRBV29-1
J: TRBJ2-1
D: NA
DNA: TGCAGCGTTGATACCCCGAGCTCCTACAATGAGCAGTTCTTC
CDR3: CSVDTPSSYNEQFF

size: NA
V: TRBV6-4
J: TRBJ2-3
D: TRBD1
DNA: TGTGCCAGCAGTCCCGGGACAGGGGGCCCAGAAGATACGCAGTATTTT
CDR3: CASSPGTGGPEDTQYF

size: NA
V: TRBV5-4
J: TRBJ2-1
D: TRBD1
DNA: TGTGCCAGCAGCGGAGAAACGGGACAGGGGGGAGGTGAGCAGTTCTTC
CDR3: CASSGETGQGGGEQFF

size: NA
V: TRBV2
J: TRBJ2-5
D: NA
DNA: TGTGCCAGCATCGGAGTCGGCGTAGAGACCCAGTACTTC
CDR3: CASIGVGVETQYF

size: NA
V: TRBV6-4
J: TRBJ1-2
D: TRBD1
DNA: TGTGCCAGCAGTGACGGGGGTACAGGGGGCTATGGCTACACCTTC
CDR3: CASSDGGTGGYGYTF

size: few
V: TRBV30
J: TRBJ1-2
D: NA
DNA: TGTGCCTGGACCCCACTGGGTATGGCAGGGGAGTCGGCTGGCTACACCTTC
CDR3: CAWTPLGMAGESAGYTF

size: NA
V: TRBV7-3
J: TRBJ1-1
D: NA
DNA: TGTGCCAGCAGCCCCAGACAGGCGGGGAACACTGAAGCTTTCTTT
CDR3: CASSPRQAGNTEAFF

size: NA
V: TRBV19
J: TRBJ2-2
D: TRBD2
DNA: TGTGCCAGTAGTACCCGTAGCGGGAGGGCCGTCGGGGAGCTGTTTTTT
CDR3: CASSTRSGRAVGELFF

size: once
V: TRBV5-6
J: TRBJ2-1
D: TRBD2
DNA: TGTGCCAGCAGCCCTCGATCGATTGGTAGCGGGAGAAATAATGAGCAGTTCTTC
CDR3: CASSPRSIGSGRNNEQFF

size: NA
V: TRBV28
J: TRBJ2-5
D: NA
DNA: TGTGCCAGCAGTTTATCTCGCAGGGATAAAGAGACCCAGTACTTC
CDR3: CASSLSRRDKETQYF

size: NA
V: TRBV7-3
J: TRBJ2-7
D: TRBD1
DNA: TGTGCCAGCAGCCGACAGGGGGGCTTGGACGAGCAGTACTTC
CDR3: CASSRQGGLDEQYF

size: NA
V: TRBV5-1
J: TRBJ1-2
D: NA
DNA: TGCGCCAGCAGCTTGGGTCCAGACAGGCCTAACTATGGCTACACCTTC
CDR3: CASSLGPDRPNYGYTF

size: NA
V: TRBV19
J: TRBJ1-1
D: NA
DNA: TGTGCCAGTAGTATAAATTCAGGTGGGAACACTGAAGCTTTCTTT
CDR3: CASSINSGGNTEAFF

size: NA
V: TRBV11-2
J: TRBJ2-5
D: TRBD1
DNA: TGTGCCAGCAGCCCCCGGACAGGGGCGGAGACCCAGTACTTC
CDR3: CASSPRTGAETQYF

size: NA
V: TRBV10-3
J: TRBJ1-1
D: TRBD1
DNA: TGTGCCACCGGACAGGGGGCGGTTACTGAAGCTTTCTTT
CDR3: CATGQGAVTEAFF

size: NA
V: TRBV7-9
J: TRBJ2-1
D: TRBD2
DNA: TGTGCCAGCAGCCGCGAAGGGGGACTAGCTGGTGACAATGAGCAGTTCTTC
CDR3: CASSREGGLAGDNEQFF

size: NA
V: TRBV19
J: TRBJ1-1
D: NA
DNA: TGTGCCAGTAGTATCATAGGAGACACTGAAGCTTTCTTT
CDR3: CASSIIGDTEAFF

size: NA
V: TRBV4-3
J: TRBJ2-7
D: NA
DNA: TGCGCCAGCAGCCAAGATTCTGGTCCCAGCTCCTACGAGCAGTACTTC
CDR3: CASSQDSGPSSYEQYF